The source of this T cell receptor (beta chain) is a study of type 1 regulatory T cells. For the study at large: This in vitro CD4 product, T-allo10, is enriched for Tr1 cells and alloantigen-specific.

In TCRdb, the reads were re-called with MiXCR into one record per CDR3 protein. The data contain tens of thousands of distinct CDR3 sequences, under 25% of them seen just once; the ten biggest clones take up 8.3%. Worth noting for this clonotype: The antigen remains unidentified.

Trimming took off 3 bases at V and 1 base at J, with 16 bases between the two ends. CDR3 length: 16 residues. Germline V gives CDR1 SGHRS, CDR2 YFSETQ. Study-wide points: Tr1 cells had a more restricted TCR repertoire than non-Tr1 cells.

The specimen was cultured type 1 regulatory T (Tr1) cells, either the whole culture or a sorted fraction (not recorded which). This clonotype originated in a human donor in good health. This chain connects TRBV5-1 to TRBJ1-1, with D maybe TRBD1 (6 bases). The CDR3 is CASSYRIGTPNTEAFF. For the CDR3, the DNA is TGCGCCAGCAGCTATCGAATCGGGACACCGAACACTGAAGCTTTCTTT. The complete variable domain, with remaining parts taken from reference TRBV5-1 and TRBJ1-1, reads KAGVTQTPRYLIKTRGQQVTLSCSPISGHRSVSWYQQTPGQGLQFLFEYFSETQRNKGNFPGRFSGRQFSNSRSEMNVSTLELGDSALYLCASSYRIGTPNTEAFFGQGTRLTVV.